A selection of T cell receptor beta chains follows, all from one sample in a study of OX40 agonist ivuxolimab in advanced cancers. The assay was immunoSEQ multiplex PCR, and TCRdb's table has in-frame clones only and misses some. The table shows about 73,000 clones, with about 88% occurring only once. The sample in question was CD4+ or CD8+ T cells sorted from blood, obtained in a trial of the OX40 agonist ivuxolimab. The receptors shown here come from an adult with an advanced solid tumor such as melanoma, head and neck, liver or kidney cancer. The CDR3 runs from the conserved cysteine through the conserved F or W. The D gene is left open where the match is weak. Size is stated for part of the rows, as once, few or many counts, or as a class when the clone is expanded.

size: .; J: TRBJ2-3; V: TRBV2; D: TRBD2; DNA: TGTGCCAGCAGTGCCGGGACTAGCGGGACAGATACGCAGTATTTT; CDR3: CASSAGTSGTDTQYF
size: .; J: TRBJ1-5; V: TRBV2; D: .; DNA: TGTGCCAGCGGGGGATCTTCGGCCCAGCATTTT; CDR3: CASGGSSAQHF
size: .; J: TRBJ2-1; V: TRBV19; D: TRBD2; DNA: TGTGCCAGTAGTATACAGGTAGGACTAGCGGGTTTACACAATGAGCAGTTCTTC; CDR3: CASSIQVGLAGLHNEQFF
size: .; J: TRBJ2-1; V: TRBV7-9; D: .; DNA: TGTGCCAGCAGCGAACAAGGGGGAGTGGGTGAGCAGTTCTTC; CDR3: CASSEQGGVGEQFF
size: .; J: TRBJ2-1; V: TRBV28; D: .; DNA: TGTGCCAGCAGTTTACTGCAGGACTACAATGAGCAGTTCTTC; CDR3: CASSLLQDYNEQFF
size: .; J: TRBJ1-1; V: TRBV5-1; D: .; DNA: TGCGCCAGCAGCTACGGGGATTGGACTGAAGCTTTCTTT; CDR3: CASSYGDWTEAFF
size: once; J: TRBJ1-1; V: TRBV5-1; D: TRBD1; DNA: TGCGCCAGCAGCTCTCGAGGACAGGGCCGAACGGCTGAAGCTTTCTTT; CDR3: CASSSRGQGRTAEAFF
size: .; J: TRBJ2-1; V: TRBV5-5; D: TRBD2; DNA: TGTGCCAGCAGCTTGGCCCTAGCGGGACCCATAAACAATGAGCAGTTCTTC; CDR3: CASSLALAGPINNEQFF
size: .; J: TRBJ1-2; V: TRBV5-1; D: .; DNA: TGCGCCAGCAGCTTGTACAGTTCCAACTATGGCTACACCTTC; CDR3: CASSLYSSNYGYTF
size: .; J: TRBJ1-6; V: TRBV28; D: TRBD1; DNA: TGTGCCAGCAGTTATGGACAGGGGGCCATGGATTCACCCCTCCACTTT; CDR3: CASSYGQGAMDSPLHF
size: .; J: TRBJ2-7; V: TRBV19; D: .; DNA: TGTGCCAGTAGTGTACAACCGGGTCCCTACGAGCAGTACTTC; CDR3: CASSVQPGPYEQYF
size: .; J: TRBJ1-6; V: TRBV4-2; D: TRBD1; DNA: TGTGCCAGCAGCCAAAGAATAGGGGGACAGGGGGCCTATAATTCACCCCTCCACTTT; CDR3: CASSQRIGGQGAYNSPLHF
size: .; J: TRBJ1-1; V: TRBV23-1; D: TRBD1; DNA: TGCGCCAGCAGTCAAACCGACAGGGCGAACACTGAAGCTTTCTTT; CDR3: CASSQTDRANTEAFF
size: .; J: TRBJ2-7; V: TRBV6-5; D: .; DNA: TGTGCCAGCAGTCTCTACGACGAGCAGTACTTC; CDR3: CASSLYDEQYF
size: .; J: TRBJ2-1; V: TRBV30; D: .; DNA: TGTGCCATGGGTGGAGGGTTAAGCTCCTACAATGAGCAGTTCTTC; CDR3: CAMGGGLSSYNEQFF
size: .; J: TRBJ2-7; V: TRBV4-1; D: .; DNA: TGCGCCAGCAGCCAAGGTCACTCACCTACCTACGAGCAGTACTTC; CDR3: CASSQGHSPTYEQYF
size: .; J: TRBJ2-2; V: TRBV14; D: .; DNA: TGTGCCAGCAGCCAATTTGGGATGACCGGGGAGCTGTTTTTT; CDR3: CASSQFGMTGELFF
size: .; J: TRBJ1-5; V: TRBV2; D: TRBD1; DNA: TGTGCCAGTTCTTTTGCCGGGACAGGGTTTCCCCAGCATTTT; CDR3: CASSFAGTGFPQHF
size: .; J: TRBJ1-1; V: TRBV18; D: .; DNA: TGTGCCAGCTCGCCTGCCCGGGACCTAGCGGCTTTCTTT; CDR3: CASSPARDLAAFF
size: .; J: TRBJ2-1; V: TRBV19; D: TRBD2; DNA: TGTGCCAGTAGTATGTTCGCGGGAGAGATATCCTACAATGAGCAGTTCTTC; CDR3: CASSMFAGEISYNEQFF
size: .; J: TRBJ1-2; V: TRBV6-6; D: TRBD1; DNA: TGTGCCAGCAGATACAGGGGGCTTGGCTATGGCTACACCTTC; CDR3: CASRYRGLGYGYTF
size: .; J: TRBJ1-6; V: TRBV28; D: TRBD1; DNA: TGTGCCAGCAGCTCCGGACAGGCCAATTCACCCCTCCACTTT; CDR3: CASSSGQANSPLHF
size: .; J: TRBJ2-3; V: TRBV30; D: .; DNA: TGTGCCTGGAGTACGGGCAGGGGCACAGATACGCAGTATTTT; CDR3: CAWSTGRGTDTQYF
size: few; J: TRBJ2-5; V: TRBV7-9; D: .; DNA: TGTGCCAGCAGGCTGGGGGTTCAAGAGACCCAGTACTTC; CDR3: CASRLGVQETQYF
size: .; J: TRBJ2-7; V: TRBV18; D: .; DNA: TGTGCCAGCTCACCCCTCGGGGTTGGGGCGCAGGACTACGAGCAGTACTTC; CDR3: CASSPLGVGAQDYEQYF
size: once; J: TRBJ1-2; V: TRBV7-2; D: .; DNA: TGTGCCAGCAGCTTAGTAGAGGGTGGCTACACCTTC; CDR3: CASSLVEGGYTF
size: .; J: TRBJ1-2; V: TRBV6-1; D: .; DNA: TGTGCCAGCAGTGTTGGGGCTAACTATGGCTACACCTTC; CDR3: CASSVGANYGYTF
size: .; J: TRBJ2-5; V: TRBV2; D: .; DNA: TGTGCCAGCAGTGAAGGGCTAGGTGGGACCCAGTACTTC; CDR3: CASSEGLGGTQYF
size: .; J: TRBJ2-2; V: TRBV5-5; D: TRBD1; DNA: TGTGCCAGCAGCTTGGGGACAGGGTTTGGCGGGGAGCTGTTTTTT; CDR3: CASSLGTGFGGELFF
size: .; J: TRBJ1-5; V: TRBV11-2; D: .; DNA: TGTGCCAGCAGCAAAGATAGCAATCAGCCCCAGCATTTT; CDR3: CASSKDSNQPQHF
size: .; J: TRBJ1-5; V: TRBV12-5; D: .; DNA: TGTGCTAGTGCTATGAATAGCAATCAGCCCCAGCATTTT; CDR3: CASAMNSNQPQHF
size: .; J: TRBJ2-1; V: TRBV11-3; D: TRBD2; DNA: TGTGCCAGCAGCCCACGACTAGCAGGTGCCAATGAGCAGTTCTTC; CDR3: CASSPRLAGANEQFF
size: .; J: TRBJ2-1; V: TRBV5-5; D: TRBD2; DNA: TGTGCCAGCAGCTTGACGCGGGGGAAACCCTACAATGAGCAGTTCTTC; CDR3: CASSLTRGKPYNEQFF
size: .; J: TRBJ1-1; V: TRBV5-1; D: .; DNA: TGCGCCAGCAGCTTGGGGCAGGGTTGGAACACTGAAGCTTTCTTT; CDR3: CASSLGQGWNTEAFF
size: .; J: TRBJ1-3; V: TRBV6-5; D: .; DNA: TGTGCCAGCAGTAGGACAGACTCTGGAAACACCATATATTTT; CDR3: CASSRTDSGNTIYF
size: .; J: TRBJ2-1; V: TRBV11-2; D: .; DNA: TGTGCCAGCAGTCGGACGGATGAGCAGTTCTTC; CDR3: CASSRTDEQFF
size: .; J: TRBJ2-1; V: TRBV10-2; D: .; DNA: TGCGCCAGCAGTTGTGACGAGGCGTTTAGATGCAATGAGCAGTTCTTC; CDR3: CASSCDEAFRCNEQFF
size: .; J: TRBJ2-3; V: TRBV7-2; D: .; DNA: TGTGCCAGCAGCTCGAGCACAGATACGCAGTATTTT; CDR3: CASSSSTDTQYF
size: few; J: TRBJ1-5; V: TRBV10-3; D: .; DNA: TGTGCCATCAATCCGGATAGCAATCAGCCCCAGCATTTT; CDR3: CAINPDSNQPQHF
size: .; J: TRBJ1-6; V: TRBV27; D: .; DNA: TGTGCCAGCACCACTCTTGGAGGGGCGAGGAGCTCCTATAATTCACCCCTCCACTTT; CDR3: CASTTLGGARSSYNSPLHF
size: .; J: TRBJ1-1; V: TRBV6-5; D: .; DNA: TGTGCCAGCAGTTACAAGGGCCTAAAGGTTCAGGAAGCTTTCTTT; CDR3: CASSYKGLKVQEAFF
size: .; J: TRBJ2-1; V: TRBV6-1; D: .; DNA: TGTGCCAGCAGTGTAGGGGTAGGGGGATACAATGAGCAGTTCTTC; CDR3: CASSVGVGGYNEQFF